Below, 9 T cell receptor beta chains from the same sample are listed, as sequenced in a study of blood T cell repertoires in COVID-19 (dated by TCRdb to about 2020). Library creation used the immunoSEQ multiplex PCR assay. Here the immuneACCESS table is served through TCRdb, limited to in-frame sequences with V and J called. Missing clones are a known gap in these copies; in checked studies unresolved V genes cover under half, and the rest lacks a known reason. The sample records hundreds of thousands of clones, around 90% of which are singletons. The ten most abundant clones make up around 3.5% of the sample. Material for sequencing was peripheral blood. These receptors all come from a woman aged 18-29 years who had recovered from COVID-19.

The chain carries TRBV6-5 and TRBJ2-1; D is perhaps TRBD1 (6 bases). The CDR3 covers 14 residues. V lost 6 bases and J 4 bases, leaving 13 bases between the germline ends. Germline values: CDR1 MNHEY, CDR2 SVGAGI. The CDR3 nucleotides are TGTGCCAGCAGGGACAGTTCTAAGTACAATGAGCAGTTCTTC. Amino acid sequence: CASRDSSKYNEQFF.

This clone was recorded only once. CDR3 in DNA: TGTGCCAGCAGTACCCTCGGGACAGGTTCAGGGGCCAACGTCCTGACTTTC. This translates into CASSTLGTGSGANVLTF. The rearrangement links TRBV27 to TRBJ2-6; 8 bases fit TRBD1. Losses at the gene ends were 5 bases for V and 4 bases for J; bases not matched to a gene: 10. Germline CDR1 is MNHEY and CDR2 is SMNVEV (reference sequence). The CDR3 loop spans 17 amino acids.

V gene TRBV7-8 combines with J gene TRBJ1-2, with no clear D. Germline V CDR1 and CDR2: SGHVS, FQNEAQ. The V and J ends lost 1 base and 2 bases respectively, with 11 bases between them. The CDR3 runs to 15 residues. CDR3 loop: CASSLVPRLNYGYTF. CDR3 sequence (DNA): TGTGCCAGCAGCTTAGTTCCTAGGTTGAACTATGGCTACACCTTC.

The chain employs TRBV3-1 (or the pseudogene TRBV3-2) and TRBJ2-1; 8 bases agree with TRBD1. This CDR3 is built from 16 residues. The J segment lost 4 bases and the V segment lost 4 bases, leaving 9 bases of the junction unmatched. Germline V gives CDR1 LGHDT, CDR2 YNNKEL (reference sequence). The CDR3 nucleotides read TGTGCCAGCAGCCCACCGCGACAGGGGCCGTACAATGAGCAGTTCTTC. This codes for CASSPPRQGPYNEQFF.

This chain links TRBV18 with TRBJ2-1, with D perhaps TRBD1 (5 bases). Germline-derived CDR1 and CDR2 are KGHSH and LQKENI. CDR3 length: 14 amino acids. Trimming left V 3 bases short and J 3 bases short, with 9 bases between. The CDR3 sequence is CASSPTVNYNEQFF. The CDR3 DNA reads TGTGCCAGCTCACCGACAGTGAACTACAATGAGCAGTTCTTC.

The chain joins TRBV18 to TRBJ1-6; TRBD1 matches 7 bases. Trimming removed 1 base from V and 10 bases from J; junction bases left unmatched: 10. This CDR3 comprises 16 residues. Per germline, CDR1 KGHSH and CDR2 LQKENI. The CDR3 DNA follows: TGTGCCAGCTCACCACGAAGCCCTGACAGGGACTCACCCCTCCACTTT. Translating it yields CASSPRSPDRDSPLHF.

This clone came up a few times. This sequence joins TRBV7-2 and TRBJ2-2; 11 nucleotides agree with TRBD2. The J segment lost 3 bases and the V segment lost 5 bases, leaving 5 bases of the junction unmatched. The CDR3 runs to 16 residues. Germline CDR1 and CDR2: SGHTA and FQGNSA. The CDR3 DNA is TGTGCCAGCAGCCACGGGACTAGCGGATACACCGGGGAGCTGTTTTTT. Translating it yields CASSHGTSGYTGELFF.

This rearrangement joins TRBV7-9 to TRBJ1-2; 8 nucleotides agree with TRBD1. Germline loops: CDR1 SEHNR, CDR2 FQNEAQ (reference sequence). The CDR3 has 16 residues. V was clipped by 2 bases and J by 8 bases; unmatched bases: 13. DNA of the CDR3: TGTGCCAGCAGCTTACCGGCAGGGGGCGTCTTATCCGGCTACACCTTC. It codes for CASSLPAGGVLSGYTF.

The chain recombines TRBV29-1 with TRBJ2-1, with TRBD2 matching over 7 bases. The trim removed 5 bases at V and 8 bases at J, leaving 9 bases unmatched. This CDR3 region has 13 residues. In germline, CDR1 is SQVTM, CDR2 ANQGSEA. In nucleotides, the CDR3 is TGCAGCGTTAGCGGGGCGGGATTTTATGAGCAGTTCTTC. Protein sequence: CSVSGAGFYEQFF.